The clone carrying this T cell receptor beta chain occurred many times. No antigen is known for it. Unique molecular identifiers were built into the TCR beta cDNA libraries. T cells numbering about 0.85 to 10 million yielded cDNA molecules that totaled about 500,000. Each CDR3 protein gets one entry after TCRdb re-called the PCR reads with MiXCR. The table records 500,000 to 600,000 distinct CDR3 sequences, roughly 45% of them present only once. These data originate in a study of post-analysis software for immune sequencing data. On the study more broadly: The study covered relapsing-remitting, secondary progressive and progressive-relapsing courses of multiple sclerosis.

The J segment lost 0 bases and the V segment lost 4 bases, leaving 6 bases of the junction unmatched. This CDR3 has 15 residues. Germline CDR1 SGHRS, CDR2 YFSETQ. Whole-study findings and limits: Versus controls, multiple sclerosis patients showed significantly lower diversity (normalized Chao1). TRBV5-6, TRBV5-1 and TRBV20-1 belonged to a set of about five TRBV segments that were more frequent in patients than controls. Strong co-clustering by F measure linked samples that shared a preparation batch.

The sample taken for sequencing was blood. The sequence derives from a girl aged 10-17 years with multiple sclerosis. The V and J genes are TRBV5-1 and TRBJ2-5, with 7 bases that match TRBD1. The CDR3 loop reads CASSDGTAYQETQYF. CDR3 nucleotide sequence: TGCGCCAGCAGCGATGGGACAGCTTACCAAGAGACCCAGTACTTC.